This TCR beta chain was captured in a study of blood T cell repertoires in COVID-19. The repertoire was sequenced with immunoSEQ multiplex PCR; TCRdb's copy has only in-frame clones and lacks some. Of 190,000 or so clones in the sample, about 88% were seen once. J was trimmed by 2 bases and V by 4 bases; bases with no gene match: 6. Germline CDR1 reads SGHNT; CDR2 reads YYREEE (reference sequence). This CDR3 has 15 amino acids. The J gene is TRBJ2-3, the V gene TRBV5-4, with 8 positions matching TRBD2. The TCR originated in a man in his forties with active or convalescent COVID-19. Sequencing used peripheral blood. In nucleotides, the CDR3 is TGTGCCAGCAGCCACAAGCGGGAGATCACAGATACGCAGTATTTT. Residues: CASSHKREITDTQYF.